Listed below are T cell receptor beta chains from one sample, sequenced in a study of shared clonotypes between healthy human individuals. Sequenced by immunoSEQ multiplex PCR; TCRdb stores in-frame clones only, minus some. Altogether about 1.4 million clones are present, around 97% being singletons, with the ten largest covering more than 0.9%. The sequenced sample consisted of naive CD4+ T cells sorted from blood. The receptors originated from a man aged 25 to 40 in good health. CDR3s include the opening cysteine and the closing phenylalanine or tryptophan. The order of the fields is V gene, J gene, CDR3 protein.

TRBV20-1	TRBJ2-7	CSAGPTYEQYF
TRBV9	TRBJ2-7	CASSVSGNSYEQYF
TRBV5-1	TRBJ2-3	CASSLGGYTDTQYF
TRBV7-7	TRBJ1-5	CASSLGTNAVCNQPQHF
TRBV11-2	TRBJ2-2	CASSLDLHTGELFF
TRBV5-4	TRBJ2-7	CASSLSAGGSYEQYF
TRBV5-8	TRBJ2-1	CASSLDGGAYNEQFF
TRBV2	TRBJ1-5	CASSEEGNQPQHF
TRBV6-5	TRBJ1-4	CASRAGQGSNEKLFF
TRBV5-1	TRBJ2-7	CASSSDRGQQQYF
TRBV2	TRBJ2-2	CASSGMDGGELFF
TRBV5-1	TRBJ1-5	CASRDREDQPQHF
TRBV7-8	TRBJ2-5	CASRLGGEETQYF